The clone carrying this TCR beta chain was seen a few times. MiXCR, applied by TCRdb to the 5' RACE reads, yields one record per CDR3 protein. The repertoire holds nearly 550,000 distinct CDR3 sequences, with 19% as singletons. The data belong to a study of T cells after yellow fever vaccination. Germline loops: CDR1 KGHDR, CDR2 SFDVKD. This CDR3 region has 16 residues. Losses at the gene ends were 3 bases for V and 1 base for J; bases not matched to a gene: 4. The starting material was PBMCs, obtained 15 days after the yellow fever booster vaccination. This chain links TRBV24-1 with TRBJ2-1, with 8 bases aligning to TRBD1. This TCR came from a man aged 30 to 39 who received the YFV17D yellow fever vaccine. The CDR3 bases are TGTGCCACCAGTGATCCTACAGGGGGATCCTACAATGAGCAGTTCTTC. Its translation is CATSDPTGGSYNEQFF.